This T cell receptor (beta chain) was found in a study of blood T cell repertoires in COVID-19. Looked up from germline, CDR1 is SGHRS and CDR2 is YFSETQ. The CDR3 loop spans 17 amino acids. The V end was cut by 5 bases, the J end by 0 bases, with 15 bases between. Authors' data handling: From reference gene primer amplification, estimates of nucleated cell counts were derived. The protocol was immunoSEQ multiplex PCR, while the TCRdb copy is restricted to in-frame clones and leaves out a portion. V and J calls and clone size come straight from that table; D and trimming were deduced from the DNA. The sample includes about 320,000 clones, under 90% of them seen just once.

The receptor's source is a man in his fifties or sixties who had recovered from COVID-19. V gene TRBV5-1 combines with J gene TRBJ2-6; D is uncertain. The material sequenced was PBMCs or T cells enriched from blood (not recorded which). CDR3 residues: CASSQNTADSGANVLTF. The CDR3 coding sequence is TGCGCCAGCAGTCAAAATACTGCCGACTCTGGGGCCAACGTCCTGACTTTC.